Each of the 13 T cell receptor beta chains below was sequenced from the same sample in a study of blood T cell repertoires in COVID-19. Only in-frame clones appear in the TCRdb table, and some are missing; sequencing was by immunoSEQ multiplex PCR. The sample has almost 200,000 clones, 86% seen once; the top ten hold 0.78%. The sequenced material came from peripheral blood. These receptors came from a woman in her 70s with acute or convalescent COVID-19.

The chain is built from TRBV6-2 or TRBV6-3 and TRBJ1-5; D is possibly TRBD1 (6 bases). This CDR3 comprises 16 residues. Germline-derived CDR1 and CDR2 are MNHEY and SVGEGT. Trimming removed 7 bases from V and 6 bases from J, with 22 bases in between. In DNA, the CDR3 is TGTGCCAGCAACCCGACAGGAACCCGGTGGATTCAGCCCCAGCATTTT. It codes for CASNPTGTRWIQPQHF.

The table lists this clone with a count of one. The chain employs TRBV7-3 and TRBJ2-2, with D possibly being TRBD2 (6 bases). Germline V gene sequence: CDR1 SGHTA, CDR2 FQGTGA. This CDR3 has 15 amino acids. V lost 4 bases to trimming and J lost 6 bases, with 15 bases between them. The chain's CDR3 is CASSYGPGGAGELFF. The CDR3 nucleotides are TGTGCCAGCAGCTACGGGCCCGGAGGGGCCGGGGAGCTGTTTTTT.

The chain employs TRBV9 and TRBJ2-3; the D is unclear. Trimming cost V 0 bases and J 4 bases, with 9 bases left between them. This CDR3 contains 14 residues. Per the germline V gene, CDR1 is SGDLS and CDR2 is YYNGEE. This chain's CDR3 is CASSVASGADTQYF. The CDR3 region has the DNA TGTGCCAGCAGCGTAGCTTCGGGTGCAGATACGCAGTATTTT.

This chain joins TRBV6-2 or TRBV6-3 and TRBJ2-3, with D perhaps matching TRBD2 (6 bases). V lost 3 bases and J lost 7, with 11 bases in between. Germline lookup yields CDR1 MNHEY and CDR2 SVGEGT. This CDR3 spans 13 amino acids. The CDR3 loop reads CASSYWGGNTQYF. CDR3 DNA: TGTGCCAGCAGTTATTGGGGAGGAAATACGCAGTATTTT.

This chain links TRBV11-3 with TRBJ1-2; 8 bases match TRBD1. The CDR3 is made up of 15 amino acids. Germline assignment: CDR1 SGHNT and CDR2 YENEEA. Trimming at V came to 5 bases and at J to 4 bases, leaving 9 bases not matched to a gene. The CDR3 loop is CASSTQTTGGYGYTF. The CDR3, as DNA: TGTGCCAGCAGCACACAAACCACAGGGGGCTATGGCTACACCTTC.

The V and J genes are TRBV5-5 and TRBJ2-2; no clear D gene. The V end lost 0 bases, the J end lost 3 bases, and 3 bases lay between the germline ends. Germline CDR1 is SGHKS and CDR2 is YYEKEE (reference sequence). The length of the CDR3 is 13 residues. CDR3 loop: CASSLGDTGELFF. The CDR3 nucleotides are TGTGCCAGCAGCTTGGGCGACACCGGGGAGCTGTTTTTT.

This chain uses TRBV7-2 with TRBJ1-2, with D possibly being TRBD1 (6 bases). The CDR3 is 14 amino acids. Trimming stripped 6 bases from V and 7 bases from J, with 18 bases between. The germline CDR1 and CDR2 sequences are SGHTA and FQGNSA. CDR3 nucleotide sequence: TGTGCCAGCAGTAGAATCGACAGGTTTGGTGGCTACACCTTC. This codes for CASSRIDRFGGYTF.

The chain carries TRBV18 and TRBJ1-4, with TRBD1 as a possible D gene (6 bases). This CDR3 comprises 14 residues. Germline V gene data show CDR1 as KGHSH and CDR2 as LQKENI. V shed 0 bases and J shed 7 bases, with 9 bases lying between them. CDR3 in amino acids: CASSPPGQLEKLFF. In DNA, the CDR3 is TGTGCCAGCTCACCACCAGGACAGCTTGAAAAACTGTTTTTT.

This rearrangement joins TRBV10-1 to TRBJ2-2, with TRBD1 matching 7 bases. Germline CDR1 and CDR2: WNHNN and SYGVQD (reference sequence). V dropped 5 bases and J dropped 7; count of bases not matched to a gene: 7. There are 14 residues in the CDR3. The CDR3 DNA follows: TGCGCCAGCAGTTCCGACAGGGTGGACGGGGAGCTGTTTTTT. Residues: CASSSDRVDGELFF.

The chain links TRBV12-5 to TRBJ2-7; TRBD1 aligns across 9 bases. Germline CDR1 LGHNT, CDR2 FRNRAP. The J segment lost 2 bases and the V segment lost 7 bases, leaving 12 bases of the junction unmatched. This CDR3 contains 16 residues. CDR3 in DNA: TGTGCTAGTGTTGACAATGACAGGGGGAAGACCTACGAGCAGTACTTC. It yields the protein CASVDNDRGKTYEQYF.

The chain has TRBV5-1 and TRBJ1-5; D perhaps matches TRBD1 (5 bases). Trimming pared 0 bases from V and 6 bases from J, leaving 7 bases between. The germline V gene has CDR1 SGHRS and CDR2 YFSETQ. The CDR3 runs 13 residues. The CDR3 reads CASSLEGLQPQHF. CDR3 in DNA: TGCGCCAGCAGCTTGGAGGGGCTTCAGCCCCAGCATTTT.

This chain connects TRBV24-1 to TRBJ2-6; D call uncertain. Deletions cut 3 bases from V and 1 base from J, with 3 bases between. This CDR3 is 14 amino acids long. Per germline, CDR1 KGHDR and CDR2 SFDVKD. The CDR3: CATSDRSGANVLTF. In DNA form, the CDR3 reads TGTGCCACCAGTGATCGGTCTGGGGCCAACGTCCTGACTTTC.

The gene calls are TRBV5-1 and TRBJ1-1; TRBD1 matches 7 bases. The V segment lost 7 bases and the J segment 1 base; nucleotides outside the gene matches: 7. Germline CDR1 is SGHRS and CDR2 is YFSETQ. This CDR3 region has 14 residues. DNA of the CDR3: TGCGCCAGCGGGACCGGGACAGAGAACACTGAAGCTTTCTTT. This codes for CASGTGTENTEAFF.